What follows are 16 T cell receptor beta chains derived from one specimen sequenced in a study of T cell responses to AZD1222 COVID-19 vaccine. Generated by immunoSEQ multiplex PCR, the TCRdb table keeps only in-frame clones and is missing some. Among around 100,000 clones listed, 87% were seen once. The material was peripheral blood, obtained on day 0 of AZD1222 vaccination. The source of these receptors is an adult in good health.

The chain combines TRBV18 with TRBJ2-7; a possible D gene is TRBD1 (6 bases). Germline loops: CDR1 KGHSH, CDR2 LQKENI. Trimming removed 1 base at V and 6 bases at J, with 19 bases between. The CDR3 contains 16 residues. The CDR3 here is CASSPQSSRSGVEQYF. For the CDR3, the DNA is TGTGCCAGCTCACCACAGTCGAGCCGTTCAGGGGTCGAGCAGTACTTC.

This clone has only one observation. V and J are TRBV12-3 or TRBV12-4 and TRBJ1-2; TRBD1 matches at 7 bases. V gave up 5 bases and J gave up 6 bases; unmatched junction bases: 6. The CDR3 is 13 residues long. CDR3 region: CASSVDRKNGYTF. The CDR3 region has the DNA TGTGCCAGCAGTGTGGACAGGAAAAATGGCTACACCTTC.

The J gene is TRBJ2-7, the V gene TRBV4-1; no clear D gene. Trimming removed 1 base at V and 7 bases at J, with 11 bases between. This CDR3 contains 13 residues. Germline V lookup: CDR1 MGHRA, CDR2 YSYEKL. The CDR3 DNA reads as TGCGCCAGCAGCCAAGTTGCGCGCCGGGAGCAGTACTTC. Translated, it gives CASSQVARREQYF.

The rearrangement links TRBV6-5 to TRBJ1-4; D uncertain. The length of the CDR3 is 14 residues. The germline gives CDR1 MNHEY, CDR2 SVGAGI. V lost 7 bases to trimming and J lost 4 bases, with 13 bases between them. The CDR3 DNA reads TGTGCCAGCAATAATCGGGGTGTTAATGAAAAACTGTTTTTT. Translated, it gives CASNNRGVNEKLFF.

The chain couples TRBV7-9 to TRBJ2-3; D unresolved. Germline lookup yields CDR1 SEHNR and CDR2 FQNEAQ (reference sequence). Trimming removed 2 bases from V and 2 bases from J, with 11 bases in between. There are 15 residues in the CDR3. The CDR3 DNA is TGTGCCAGCAGCTTACCCATCGGTACCACAGATACGCAGTATTTT. Translated: CASSLPIGTTDTQYF.

The table lists this clone with a few counts. J is TRBJ1-2 and V is TRBV7-8; no clear D. Between the trimmed V and J ends, which lost 0 bases and 6 bases, there was a span of 14 bases. CDR3 length: 15 amino acids. The germline V gene has CDR1 SGHVS and CDR2 FQNEAQ. The CDR3 loop is CASSLALGELHGYTF. The CDR3 DNA sequence: TGTGCCAGCAGCTTAGCACTCGGGGAGCTCCATGGCTACACCTTC.

This chain connects TRBV19 to TRBJ2-4; D is perhaps TRBD2 (5 bases). The CDR3 extends over 15 amino acids. Germline loops: CDR1 LNHDA, CDR2 SQIVND (reference sequence). Trimming took 4 bases from V and 5 from J, leaving 15 bases between them. CDR3 sequence (DNA): TGTGCCAGTAGTAACTCTGACGGGGATCAAAACATTCAGTACTTC. Translation gives CASSNSDGDQNIQYF.

The CDR3 region is CSVQRDYEQYF. CDR3 nucleotides: TGCAGCGTTCAGAGGGACTACGAGCAGTACTTC. The chain recombines TRBV29-1 with TRBJ2-7; possibly TRBD2 for D (5 bases). Trimming took off 5 bases at V and 3 bases at J, with 8 bases between the two ends. Germline V gives CDR1 SQVTM, CDR2 ANQGSEA. This CDR3 spans 11 amino acids.

The table lists this clone with a count of one. This chain uses TRBV7-2 with TRBJ1-5, with unresolved D. In germline, CDR1 is SGHTA, CDR2 FQGNSA. V was clipped by 8 bases and J by 4 bases, with 12 bases between them. The CDR3 contains 13 residues. Here the CDR3 reads CASSRERNQPQHF. DNA for the CDR3: TGTGCCAGCTCGCGGGAGCGAAATCAGCCCCAGCATTTT.

V is TRBV10-3 and J is TRBJ1-3; no clear D gene. The CDR3 sequence is 14 residues long. Trimming pared 2 bases from V and 6 bases from J, leaving 11 bases between. Germline CDR1 is ENHRY and CDR2 is SYGVKD. The CDR3 region is CAISEAFSANTIYF. The CDR3 coding sequence is TGTGCCATCAGTGAGGCCTTTTCGGCAAACACCATATATTTT.

The chain links TRBV5-5 to TRBJ1-4; D call uncertain. The length of the CDR3 is 15 residues. The V gene lost 4 bases and the J gene lost 0 bases, with 10 bases spanning the gap. CDR1 is SGHKS and CDR2 is YYEKEE in the germline V gene (reference sequence). The CDR3 bases are TGTGCCAGCAGCCCGTCGCCAACAACTAATGAAAAACTGTTTTTT. This encodes CASSPSPTTNEKLFF.

This clone was seen a handful of times. The sample carries other DNA sequences with the same CDR3. This sequence joins TRBV5-1 and TRBJ1-2; D not resolved. V was clipped by 0 bases and J by 4 bases, with 7 bases between them. Germline CDR1 is SGHRS and CDR2 is YFSETQ. The CDR3 is 13 residues long. This CDR3 is CASSLEGSYGYTF. In nucleotides, the CDR3 is TGCGCCAGCAGCTTGGAAGGTTCCTATGGCTACACCTTC.

The chain uses TRBV20-1 and TRBJ2-7; possibly TRBD2 for D (6 bases). V lost 3 bases to trimming and J lost 4 bases, with 16 bases between them. Germline CDR1 and CDR2: DFQATT and SNEGSKA (reference sequence). CDR3 size: 14 residues. In DNA, the CDR3 is TGCAGTGCTAGTCCATTAGCTAGCGATTACGAGCAGTACTTC. It specifies CSASPLASDYEQYF.

This chain links TRBV29-1 with TRBJ2-7; D uncertain. CDR1 and CDR2 from the germline V gene are SQVTM and ANQGSEA. This CDR3 has 12 residues. V was shortened by 4 bases and J by 2 bases, with 9 bases between the two germline ends. The CDR3 sequence: CSVVPTAYEQYF. CDR3 bases: TGCAGCGTTGTGCCCACAGCCTACGAGCAGTACTTC.

The rearrangement links TRBV25-1 to TRBJ2-5; 9 nucleotides align to TRBD1. This CDR3 region has 13 residues. V shed 6 bases, J shed 5 bases, and the junction held 4 bases outside the gene matches. Germline V CDR1 and CDR2: MGHDK, SYGVNS. The CDR3 region has the DNA TGTGCCAGCAGCACAGGGGGCAGGGAGACCCAGTACTTC. It specifies CASSTGGRETQYF.

This chain links TRBV5-4 with TRBJ2-2; 10 bases agree with TRBD2. V lost 4 bases to trimming and J lost 6 bases; unmatched junction nucleotides: 6. The V gene's germline CDR1 is SGHNT and CDR2 YYREEE (reference sequence). There are 15 residues in the CDR3. The CDR3: CASSQGLAKSGELFF. In DNA, the CDR3 is TGTGCCAGCAGCCAGGGACTAGCGAAATCCGGGGAGCTGTTTTTT.